The clone carrying this T cell receptor beta chain was seen only once. The antigen remains undetermined. Though nominally healthy at sampling, donors likely had unrecorded immune exposures. The record originates from a study of cytomegalovirus exposure and HLA in healthy donors. Study observations and caveats: The listing of 150 to 200 TCR beta chains classed them as cytomegalovirus-associated. In the analysis, some V segments, TRBV6-2 and TRBV6-3 included, were excluded as indistinguishable.

PCR amplification relied on 60 Vbeta primers (plus 13 Jbeta primers). The method was immunoSEQ multiplex PCR; TCRdb's version includes in-frame clones alone and lacks a portion of them. The sample has 95,000 to 110,000 clones, around three quarters seen once. The CDR3 spans 16 residues. Germline CDR1 SGHRS, CDR2 YFSETQ. The clonotype comes from a young man in good health and CMV-seronegative. The chain joins TRBV5-1 to TRBJ2-5; TRBD1 agrees at 10 bases. The J call is uncertain, as TRBJ2-7 better fits the DNA end. The source material was PBMCs. CDR3 region: CASSLEGQGSSYEQYF. The CDR3 DNA sequence: TGCGCCAGCAGCTTGGAGGGACAGGGGAGCTCCTACGAGCAGTACTTC.